This TCR beta chain comes out of a study of monozygotic twins with inflammatory bowel disease. Study results and limitations: Reduced clonotype sharing with other individuals was observed in IBD patients relative to healthy twins, especially with disease activity. Those with IBD had lower TCRbeta diversity (inverse Simpson) than their healthy co-twins did.

As to this clonotype: The antigen remains undetermined.

Germline V gene sequence: CDR1 SEHNR, CDR2 FQNEAQ (reference sequence). This CDR3 is built from 13 residues. Generation of cDNA took place in eight separate reactions per sample. The cDNA of both the TCRalpha and TCRbeta chains was subjected to two nested PCRs of around 15 and 10 cycles. TCRdb reworked the 5' RACE reads into one entry per CDR3 protein, no DNA. The sample table sets out around 190,000 distinct CDR3 sequences. Sequencing was carried out using blood. The clonotype originates from a human donor with ulcerative colitis or Crohn's disease, or a healthy co-twin of an affected twin (not recorded which). The gene calls are TRBV7-9 and TRBJ1-2; the TCRdb D gene call, TRBD1, has no DNA to confirm it. CDR3 region: CASSLLTGYGYTF.